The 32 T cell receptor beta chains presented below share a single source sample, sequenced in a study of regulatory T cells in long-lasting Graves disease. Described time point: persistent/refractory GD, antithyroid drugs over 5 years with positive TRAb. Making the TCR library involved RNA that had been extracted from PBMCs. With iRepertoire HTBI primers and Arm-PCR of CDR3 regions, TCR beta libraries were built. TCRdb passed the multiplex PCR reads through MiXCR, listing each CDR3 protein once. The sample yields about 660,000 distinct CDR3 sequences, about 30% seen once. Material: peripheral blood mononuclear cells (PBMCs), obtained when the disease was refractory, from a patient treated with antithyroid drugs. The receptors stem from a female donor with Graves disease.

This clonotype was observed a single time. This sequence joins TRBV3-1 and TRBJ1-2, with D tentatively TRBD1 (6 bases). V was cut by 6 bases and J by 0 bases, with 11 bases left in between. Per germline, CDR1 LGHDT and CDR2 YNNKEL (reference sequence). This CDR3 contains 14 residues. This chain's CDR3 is CASSPGQSNYGYTF. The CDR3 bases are TGTGCCAGCAGTCCTGGACAGTCTAACTATGGCTACACCTTC. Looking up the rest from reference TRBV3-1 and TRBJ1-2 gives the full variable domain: DTAVSQTPKYLVTQMGNDKSIKCEQNLGHDTMYWYKQDSKKFLKIMFSYNNKELIINETVPNRFSPKSPDKAHLNLHINSLELGDSAVYFCASSPGQSNYGYTFGSGTRLTVV.

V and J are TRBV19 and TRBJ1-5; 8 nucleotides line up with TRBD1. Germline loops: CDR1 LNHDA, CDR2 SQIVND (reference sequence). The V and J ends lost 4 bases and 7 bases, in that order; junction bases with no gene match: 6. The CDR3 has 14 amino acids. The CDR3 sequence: CASSTGQGRQPQHF. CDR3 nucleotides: TGTGCCAGTAGTACAGGACAGGGAAGGCAGCCCCAGCATTTT. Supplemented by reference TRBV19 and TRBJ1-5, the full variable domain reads DGGITQSPKYLFRKEGQNVTLSCEQNLNHDAMYWYRQDPGQGLRLIYYSQIVNDFQKGDIAEGYSVSREKKESFPLTVTSAQKNPTAFYLCASSTGQGRQPQHFGDGTRLSIL.

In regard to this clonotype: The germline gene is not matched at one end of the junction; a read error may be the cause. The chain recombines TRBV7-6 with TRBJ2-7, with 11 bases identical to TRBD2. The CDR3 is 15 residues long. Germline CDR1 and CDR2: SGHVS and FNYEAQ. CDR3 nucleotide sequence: TGTGCCAGCAGCGAGAATAGCGGGAGGGCCGACGAGCAGCACTTC. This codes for CASSENSGRADEQHF.

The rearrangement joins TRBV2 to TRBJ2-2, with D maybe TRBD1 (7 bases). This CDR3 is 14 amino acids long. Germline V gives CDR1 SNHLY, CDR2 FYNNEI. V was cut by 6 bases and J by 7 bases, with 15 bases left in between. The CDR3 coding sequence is TGTGCCAGCAGCGGCGACAGGGAGGTCGGGGAGCTGTTTTTT. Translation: CASSGDREVGELFF. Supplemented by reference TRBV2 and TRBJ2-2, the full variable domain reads EPEVTQTPSHQVTQMGQEVILRCVPISNHLYFYWYRQILGQKVEFLVSFYNNEISEKSEIFDDQFSVERPDGSNFTLKIRSTKLEDSAMYFCASSGDREVGELFFGEGSRLTVL.

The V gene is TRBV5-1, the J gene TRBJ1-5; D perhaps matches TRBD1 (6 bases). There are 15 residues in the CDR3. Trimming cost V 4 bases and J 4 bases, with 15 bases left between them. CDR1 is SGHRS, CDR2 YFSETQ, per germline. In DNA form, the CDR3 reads TGCGCCAGCAGCGAGACAGGTTTACCGAATCAGCCCCAGCATTTT. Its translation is CASSETGLPNQPQHF.

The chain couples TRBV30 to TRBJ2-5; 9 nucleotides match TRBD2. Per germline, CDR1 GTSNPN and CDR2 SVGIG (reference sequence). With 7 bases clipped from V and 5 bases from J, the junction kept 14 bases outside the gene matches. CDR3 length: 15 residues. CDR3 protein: CASLAGGFYPETQYF. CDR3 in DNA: TGTGCCTCTTTGGCGGGAGGGTTCTATCCGGAGACCCAGTACTTC.

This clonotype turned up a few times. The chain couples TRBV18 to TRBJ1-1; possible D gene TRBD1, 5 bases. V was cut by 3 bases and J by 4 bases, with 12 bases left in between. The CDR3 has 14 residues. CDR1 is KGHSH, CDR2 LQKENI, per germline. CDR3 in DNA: TGTGCCAGCTCACCCGACGGGGGTGGCACTGAAGCTTTCTTT. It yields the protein CASSPDGGGTEAFF.

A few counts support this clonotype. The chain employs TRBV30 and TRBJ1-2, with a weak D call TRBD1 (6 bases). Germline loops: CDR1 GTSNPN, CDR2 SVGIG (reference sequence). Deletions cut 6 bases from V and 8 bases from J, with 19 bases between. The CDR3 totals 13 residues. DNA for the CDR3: TGTGCCTGCCGGGAAGGTCGGGGGGGCGGCTACACCTTC. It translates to CACREGRGGGYTF.

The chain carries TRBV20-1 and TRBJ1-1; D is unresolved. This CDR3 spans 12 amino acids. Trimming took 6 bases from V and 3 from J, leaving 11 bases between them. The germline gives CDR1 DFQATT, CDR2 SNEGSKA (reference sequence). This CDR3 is CSAITVDTEAFF. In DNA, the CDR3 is TGCAGTGCCATCACAGTAGACACTGAAGCTTTCTTT.

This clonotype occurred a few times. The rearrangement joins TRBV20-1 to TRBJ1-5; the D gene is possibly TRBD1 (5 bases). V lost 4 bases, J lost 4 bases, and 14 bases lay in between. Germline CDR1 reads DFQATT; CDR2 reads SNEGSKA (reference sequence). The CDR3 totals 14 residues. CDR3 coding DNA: TGCAGTGCTATCTCCGGGGCAGATAATCAGCCCCAGCATTTT. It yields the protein CSAISGADNQPQHF.

The CDR3 loop is CASSQGTSGAREQFF. The CDR3 DNA sequence: TGTGCCAGCAGCCAAGGGACTAGCGGAGCACGAGAGCAGTTCTTC. This chain uses TRBV7-2 with TRBJ2-1; the match to TRBD2 covers 11 bases. Germline V gives CDR1 SGHTA, CDR2 FQGNSA. The CDR3 is 15 amino acids. Trimming took 5 bases from V and 10 from J; bases not matched to a gene: 10.

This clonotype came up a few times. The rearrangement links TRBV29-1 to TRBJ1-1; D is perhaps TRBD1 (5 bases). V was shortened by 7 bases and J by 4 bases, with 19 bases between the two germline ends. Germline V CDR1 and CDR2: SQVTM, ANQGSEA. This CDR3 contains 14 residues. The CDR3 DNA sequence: TGCAGCGCCGGGGCTCGTAGTGAGGCCACTGAAGCTTTCTTT. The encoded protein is CSAGARSEATEAFF.

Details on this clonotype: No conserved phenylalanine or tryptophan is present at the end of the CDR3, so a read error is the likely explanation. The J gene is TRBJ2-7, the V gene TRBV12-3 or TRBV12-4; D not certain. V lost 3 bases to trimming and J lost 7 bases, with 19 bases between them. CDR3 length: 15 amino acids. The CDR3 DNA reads TGTGCCAGCAGTTTCGGTGGCGGTACAATGGGGGAGCAGTACCTC. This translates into CASSFGGGTMGEQYL.

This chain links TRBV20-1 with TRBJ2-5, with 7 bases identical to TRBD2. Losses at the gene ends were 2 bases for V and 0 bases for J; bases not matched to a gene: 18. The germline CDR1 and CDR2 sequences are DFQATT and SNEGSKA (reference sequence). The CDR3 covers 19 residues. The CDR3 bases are TGCAGTGCTAGACCCGCGGTAGCGGGCACCTTGGGGTACCAAGAGACCCAGTACTTC. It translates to CSARPAVAGTLGYQETQYF.

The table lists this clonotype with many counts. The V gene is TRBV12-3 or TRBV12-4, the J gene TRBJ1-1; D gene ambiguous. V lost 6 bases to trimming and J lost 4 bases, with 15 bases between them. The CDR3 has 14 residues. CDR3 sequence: CASRTYVTGTEAFF. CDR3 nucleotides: TGTGCCAGCAGGACTTATGTCACGGGCACTGAAGCTTTCTTT.

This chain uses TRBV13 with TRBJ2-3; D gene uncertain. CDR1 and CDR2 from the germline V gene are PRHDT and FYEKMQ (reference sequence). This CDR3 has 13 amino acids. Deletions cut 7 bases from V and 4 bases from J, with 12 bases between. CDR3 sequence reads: CASNGGVSDTQYF. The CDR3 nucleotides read TGTGCCAGCAATGGTGGAGTGTCAGATACGCAGTATTTT. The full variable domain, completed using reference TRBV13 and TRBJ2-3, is AAGVIQSPRHLIKEKRETATLKCYPIPRHDTVYWYQQGPGQDPQFLISFYEKMQSDKGSIPDRFSAQQFSDYHSELNMSSLELGDSALYFCASNGGVSDTQYFGPGTRLTVL.

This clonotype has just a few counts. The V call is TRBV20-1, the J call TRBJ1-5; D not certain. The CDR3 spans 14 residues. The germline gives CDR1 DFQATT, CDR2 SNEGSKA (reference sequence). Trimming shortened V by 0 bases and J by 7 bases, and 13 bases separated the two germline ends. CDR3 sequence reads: CSARDREGGQPQHF. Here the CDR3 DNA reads TGCAGTGCTAGAGACCGGGAGGGCGGGCAGCCCCAGCATTTT.

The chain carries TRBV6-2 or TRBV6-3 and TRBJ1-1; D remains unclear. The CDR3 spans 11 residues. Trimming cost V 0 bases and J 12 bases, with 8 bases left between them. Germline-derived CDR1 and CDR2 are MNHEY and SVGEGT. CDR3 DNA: TGTGCCAGCAGTTACTCGGGATTTACTTTCTTT. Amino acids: CASSYSGFTFF.

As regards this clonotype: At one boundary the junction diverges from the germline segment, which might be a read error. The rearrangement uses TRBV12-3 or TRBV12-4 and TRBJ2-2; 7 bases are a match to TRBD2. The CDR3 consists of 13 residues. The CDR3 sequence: CASRSGATGELFF. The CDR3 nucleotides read TGTGCCAGCAGAAGCGGGGCCACCGGGGAGCTGTTCTTT.

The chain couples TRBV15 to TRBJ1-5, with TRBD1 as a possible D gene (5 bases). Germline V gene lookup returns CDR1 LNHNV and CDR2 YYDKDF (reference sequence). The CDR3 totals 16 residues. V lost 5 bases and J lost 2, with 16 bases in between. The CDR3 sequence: CATSGGFGGGNQPQHF. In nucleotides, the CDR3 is TGTGCCACCAGCGGAGGGTTCGGGGGAGGCAATCAGCCCCAGCATTTT.

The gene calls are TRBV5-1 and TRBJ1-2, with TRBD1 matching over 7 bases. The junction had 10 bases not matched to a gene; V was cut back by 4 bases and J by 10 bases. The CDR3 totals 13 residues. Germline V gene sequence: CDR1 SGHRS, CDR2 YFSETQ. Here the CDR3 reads CASSEGQIVTYTF. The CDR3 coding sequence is TGCGCCAGCAGCGAGGGACAGATAGTTACCTACACCTTC.

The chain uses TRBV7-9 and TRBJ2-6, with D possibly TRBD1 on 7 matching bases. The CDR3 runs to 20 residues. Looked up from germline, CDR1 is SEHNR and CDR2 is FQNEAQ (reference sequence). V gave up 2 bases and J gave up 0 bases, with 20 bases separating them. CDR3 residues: CASSLSHRRGPRSGANVLTF. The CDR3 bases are TGTGCCAGCAGCTTAAGTCATCGGAGGGGGCCACGCTCTGGGGCCAACGTCCTGACTTTC.

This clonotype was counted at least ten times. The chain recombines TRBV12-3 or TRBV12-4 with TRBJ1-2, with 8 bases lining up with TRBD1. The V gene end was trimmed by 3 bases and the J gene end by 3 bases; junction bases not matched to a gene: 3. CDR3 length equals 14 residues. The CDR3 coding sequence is TGTGCCAGCAGTTTTACAGGGGGGCACTATGGCTACACCTTC. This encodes CASSFTGGHYGYTF.

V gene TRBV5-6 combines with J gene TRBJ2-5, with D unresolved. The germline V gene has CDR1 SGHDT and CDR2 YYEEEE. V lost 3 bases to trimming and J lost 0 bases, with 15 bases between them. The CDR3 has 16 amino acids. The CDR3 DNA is TGTGCCAGCAGCTCGCGCGCGACAACTTACCAAGAGACCCAGTACTTC. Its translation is CASSSRATTYQETQYF.

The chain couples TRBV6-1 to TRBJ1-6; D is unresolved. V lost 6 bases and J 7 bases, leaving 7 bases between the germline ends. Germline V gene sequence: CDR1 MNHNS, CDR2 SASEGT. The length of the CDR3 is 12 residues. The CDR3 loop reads CASRETNSPLHF. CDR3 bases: TGTGCCAGCAGGGAGACGAATTCACCCCTCCACTTT.

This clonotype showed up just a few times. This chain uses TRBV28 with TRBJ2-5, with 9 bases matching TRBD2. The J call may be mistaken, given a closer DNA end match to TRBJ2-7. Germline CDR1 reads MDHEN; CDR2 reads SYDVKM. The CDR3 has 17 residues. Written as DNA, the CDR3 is TGTGCCAGCAGTTTAGTTAGCGGGAAGGCGGGAGGGTACGAGCAGTACTTC. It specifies CASSLVSGKAGGYEQYF.

CDR3 nucleotide sequence: TGTGCCAGCAGTTACCATGCCAGGGGCGGTGAGCAGTACTTC. This sequence encodes CASSYHARGGEQYF. The J gene is TRBJ2-7, the V gene TRBV2, with a possible D match to TRBD1 (6 bases). Germline CDR1 and CDR2: SNHLY and FYNNEI. The CDR3 has 14 residues. The V gene lost 5 bases and the J gene lost 7 bases, with 18 bases spanning the gap.

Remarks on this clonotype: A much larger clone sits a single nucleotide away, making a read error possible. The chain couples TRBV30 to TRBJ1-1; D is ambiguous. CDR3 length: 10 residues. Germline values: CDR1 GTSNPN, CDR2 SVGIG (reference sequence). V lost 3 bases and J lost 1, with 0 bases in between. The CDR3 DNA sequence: TGTGCCTGGAGGAACACTGAAGCTTTCTTT. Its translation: CAWRNTEAFF.

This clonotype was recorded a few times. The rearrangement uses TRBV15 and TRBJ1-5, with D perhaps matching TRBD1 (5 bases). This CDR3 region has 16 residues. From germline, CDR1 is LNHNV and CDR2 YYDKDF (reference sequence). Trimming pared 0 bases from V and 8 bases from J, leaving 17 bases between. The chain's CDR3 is CATSRDLRDPREPQHF. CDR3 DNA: TGTGCCACCAGCAGAGACCTTCGGGACCCTAGGGAGCCCCAGCATTTT.

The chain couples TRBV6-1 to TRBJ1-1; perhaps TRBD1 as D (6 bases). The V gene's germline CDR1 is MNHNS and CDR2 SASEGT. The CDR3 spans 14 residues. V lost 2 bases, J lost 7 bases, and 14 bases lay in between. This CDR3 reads CASSEIGGRGEAFF. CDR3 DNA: TGTGCCAGCAGTGAAATCGGGGGCAGGGGTGAAGCTTTCTTT.

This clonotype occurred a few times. The CDR3 DNA reads TGTGCCAGTAGTATTAGACACACAAGGGGAGAGACCCAGTACTTC. It yields the protein CASSIRHTRGETQYF. The chain recombines TRBV19 with TRBJ2-5; tentative D call: TRBD1 (5 bases). The CDR3 length is 15 residues. Looked up from germline, CDR1 is LNHDA and CDR2 is SQIVND (reference sequence). V was cut by 3 bases and J by 4 bases, with 15 bases left in between.

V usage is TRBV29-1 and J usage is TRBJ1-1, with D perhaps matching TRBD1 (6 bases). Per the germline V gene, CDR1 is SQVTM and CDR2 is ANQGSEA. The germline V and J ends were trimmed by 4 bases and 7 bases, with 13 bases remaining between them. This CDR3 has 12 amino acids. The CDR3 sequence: CSVVSGVIEAFF. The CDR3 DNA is TGCAGCGTTGTTTCAGGGGTCATTGAAGCTTTCTTT.